One and the same sample provided the 19 T cell receptor beta chains below, sequenced in a study of blood T cell repertoires in COVID-19. Assay used: immunoSEQ multiplex PCR; TCRdb lists only in-frame clones, some missing. In the table there are some 270,000 clones, about 84% of which are singletons. The sequencing sample was made of peripheral blood. The receptors come from a woman aged 80 or over with COVID-19, enrolled during active disease.

The chain couples TRBV6-4 to TRBJ2-1; the match to TRBD2 covers 9 bases. This CDR3 region has 14 residues. After removal of 3 bases from V and 11 bases from J, the junction contained 8 bases not matched to a gene. Germline V gives CDR1 MRHNA, CDR2 SNTAGT. CDR3 sequence: CASSEASGASKQFF. The CDR3 DNA follows: TGTGCCAGCAGTGAGGCTAGCGGGGCTAGTAAGCAGTTCTTC.

The chain recombines TRBV10-3 with TRBJ1-2; no definite D call. Germline CDR1 is ENHRY and CDR2 is SYGVKD. Trimming pared 7 bases from V and 3 bases from J, leaving 15 bases between. The CDR3 is 14 amino acids. The CDR3 DNA is TGTGCCATCACCGCAGGAGGCGCCTACTATGGCTACACCTTC. Translation: CAITAGGAYYGYTF.

V gene TRBV6-2 or TRBV6-3 combines with J gene TRBJ1-2; D unresolved. The length of the CDR3 is 15 residues. CDR1 is MNHEY, CDR2 SVGEGT, per germline. V was shortened by 2 bases and J by 8 bases, with 18 bases between the two germline ends. The DNA for the CDR3 is TGTGCCAGCAGTTACGGGCCTACGGGGAGTGGAGGCTACACCTTC. It yields the protein CASSYGPTGSGGYTF.

This clone showed up just once. The rearrangement links TRBV27 to TRBJ2-7, with 7 bases identical to TRBD1. V shed 5 bases, J shed 2 bases, and the junction held 6 bases outside the gene matches. Germline V gene lookup returns CDR1 MNHEY and CDR2 SMNVEV (reference sequence). CDR3 length equals 14 residues. This chain's CDR3 is CASSPDRFTYEQYF. The CDR3 region has the DNA TGTGCCAGCAGTCCGGACAGGTTCACCTACGAGCAGTACTTC.

This chain uses TRBV28 with TRBJ2-1; 13 bases align to TRBD2. The trim removed 7 bases at V and 7 bases at J, leaving 4 bases unmatched. The CDR3 covers 14 residues. Per the germline V gene, CDR1 is MDHEN and CDR2 is SYDVKM. CDR3 residues: CASKGTSGANEQFF. In DNA form, the CDR3 reads TGTGCCAGCAAGGGGACTAGCGGGGCAAATGAGCAGTTCTTC.

In its sample, this clone was seen a few times. The chain employs TRBV11-2 and TRBJ2-3, with 7 nucleotides matching TRBD2. Trimming cost V 3 bases and J 2 bases; bases outside gene matches: 2. CDR3 length: 14 residues. CDR1 is SGHAT, CDR2 FQNNGV, per germline. This chain's CDR3 is CASSLGLPTDTQYF. The DNA for the CDR3 is TGTGCCAGCAGCTTGGGACTACCCACAGATACGCAGTATTTT.

The V gene is TRBV7-2, the J gene TRBJ2-3, with 10 bases lining up with TRBD2. Germline V lookup: CDR1 SGHTA, CDR2 FQGNSA. With 3 bases clipped from V and 6 bases from J, the junction kept 15 bases outside the gene matches. CDR3 size: 18 residues. The CDR3, as DNA: TGTGCCAGCAGCTTGTGGTTTACTAGCGGGGCCGACGGGGATACGCAGTATTTT. This encodes CASSLWFTSGADGDTQYF.

V is TRBV7-7 and J is TRBJ2-5; 7 bases map to TRBD2. This CDR3 comprises 15 residues. With V trimmed by 5 bases and J by 4 bases, 10 bases remained unmatched. The germline V gene encodes CDR1 SSHAT and CDR2 FNYEAQ (reference sequence). For the CDR3, the DNA is TGTGCCAGCAGCCCGTTGGGGGGGTTAGGAGAGACCCAGTACTTC. It translates to CASSPLGGLGETQYF.

The rearrangement uses TRBV18 and TRBJ1-1; D is ambiguous. Germline V gene data show CDR1 as KGHSH and CDR2 as LQKENI. Trimming stripped 3 bases from V and 1 base from J, with 6 bases between. CDR3 size: 13 residues. CDR3 protein: CASSPGWNTEAFF. CDR3 coding DNA: TGTGCCAGCTCACCCGGTTGGAACACTGAAGCTTTCTTT.

This chain connects TRBV6-5 to TRBJ2-5, with D possibly TRBD2 on 7 matching bases. Germline assignment: CDR1 MNHEY and CDR2 SVGAGI. The CDR3 runs to 14 residues. Trimming pared 6 bases from V and 5 bases from J, leaving 16 bases between. CDR3 DNA sequence: TGTGCCAGCAGGCAATGGGGGGGCGACGAGACCCAGTACTTC. Protein sequence: CASRQWGGDETQYF.

This clone was seen just once. CDR3 nucleotides: TGCGCCAGCAGCTCCCGGACAGGGTACACCGGGGAGCTGTTTTTT. It translates to CASSSRTGYTGELFF. The V and J genes are TRBV5-1 and TRBJ2-2, with 8 bases identical to TRBD1. The V gene end was trimmed by 3 bases and the J gene end by 3 bases; junction bases not matched to a gene: 4. CDR3 length: 15 amino acids. CDR1 SGHRS and CDR2 YFSETQ come from the germline V gene.

This chain uses TRBV7-2 with TRBJ2-5; TRBD1 might be the D (5 bases). The V end was cut by 3 bases, the J end by 1 base, with 15 bases between. The CDR3 consists of 16 residues. Germline V gene data show CDR1 as SGHTA and CDR2 as FQGNSA. The CDR3 DNA reads as TGTGCCAGCAGCTTCCAGGGTATCCCGGCCCAAGAGACCCAGTACTTC. The encoded protein is CASSFQGIPAQETQYF. The full variable domain, its missing parts supplied by reference TRBV7-2 and TRBJ2-5, is GAGVSQSPSNKVTEKGKDVELRCDPISGHTALYWYRQSLGQGLEFLIYFQGNSAPDKSGLPSDRFSAERTGGSVSTLTIQRTQQEDSAVYLCASSFQGIPAQETQYFGPGTRLLVL.

V gene TRBV7-6 combines with J gene TRBJ1-4, with unresolved D. The CDR3 spans 15 residues. Germline values: CDR1 SGHVS, CDR2 FNYEAQ. The V end was cut by 2 bases, the J end by 8 bases, with 15 bases between. CDR3 region: CASSLRPDGGEKLFF. Written as DNA, the CDR3 is TGTGCCAGCAGCTTACGCCCAGATGGTGGCGAAAAACTGTTTTTT.

The genes are TRBV11-2 and TRBJ2-7, with D possibly TRBD1 on 6 matching bases. Trimming stripped 2 bases from V and 5 bases from J, with 16 bases between. In germline, CDR1 is SGHAT, CDR2 FQNNGV. This CDR3 has 15 residues. The CDR3 loop reads CASSLSPQGYHEQYF. In DNA, the CDR3 is TGTGCCAGCAGCTTAAGTCCACAGGGTTACCACGAGCAGTACTTC.

The rearrangement links TRBV2 to TRBJ1-4; D is uncertain. V was shortened by 8 bases and J by 7 bases, with 23 bases between the two germline ends. The CDR3 spans 16 residues. Germline-derived CDR1 and CDR2 are SNHLY and FYNNEI. The CDR3 sequence is CASLFAPPLTGEKLFF. Written as DNA, the CDR3 is TGTGCCAGCTTATTTGCCCCTCCCCTCACGGGTGAAAAACTGTTTTTT. The full variable domain, its missing parts supplied by reference TRBV2 and TRBJ1-4, is EPEVTQTPSHQVTQMGQEVILRCVPISNHLYFYWYRQILGQKVEFLVSFYNNEISEKSEIFDDQFSVERPDGSNFTLKIRSTKLEDSAMYFCASLFAPPLTGEKLFFGSGTQLSVL.

V gene TRBV5-1 combines with J gene TRBJ1-6; the D gene is possibly TRBD1 (5 bases). Trimming pared 0 bases from V and 4 bases from J, leaving 8 bases between. Per germline, CDR1 SGHRS and CDR2 YFSETQ. The CDR3 consists of 15 residues. CDR3 nucleotides: TGCGCCAGCAGCTTGGAAGGGGTTTATAATTCACCCCTCCACTTT. This sequence encodes CASSLEGVYNSPLHF.

In its sample, this clone was seen once. The chain is built from TRBV28 and TRBJ2-5; D is unresolved. The CDR3 is 14 residues long. Trimming took 8 bases from V and 3 from J, leaving 16 bases between them. Germline-derived CDR1 and CDR2 are MDHEN and SYDVKM. The CDR3 loop is CASGPFRVEETQYF. The CDR3 DNA reads TGTGCCAGCGGTCCGTTCCGGGTAGAAGAGACCCAGTACTTC.

The chain recombines TRBV4-2 with TRBJ2-1, with D tentatively TRBD2 (6 bases). This CDR3 comprises 17 residues. V lost 4 bases to trimming and J lost 8 bases, with 24 bases between them. The germline V gene has CDR1 LGHNA and CDR2 YNFKEQ. The CDR3 reads CASSPRSSGTPVDEQFF. For the CDR3, the DNA is TGTGCCAGCAGCCCCCGGAGTAGCGGAACTCCGGTGGATGAGCAGTTCTTC.

The chain couples TRBV28 to TRBJ2-1; 9 bases agree with TRBD1. The CDR3 has 19 residues. CDR1 is MDHEN and CDR2 is SYDVKM in the germline V gene. With V trimmed by 6 bases and J by 0 bases, 15 bases remained unmatched. As DNA, the CDR3 is TGTGCCAGCAGCACTGACAGGGGGATAGCGGTGGGCTCCTACAATGAGCAGTTCTTC. Its translation is CASSTDRGIAVGSYNEQFF.